This T cell receptor (beta chain) originates from a study of cytomegalovirus exposure and HLA in healthy donors. This clone was seen once. The antigen remains undetermined. V dropped 0 bases and J dropped 7 bases, with 16 bases sitting between them. The CDR3 has 16 amino acids. The germline gives CDR1 GTSNPN, CDR2 SVGIG (reference sequence). Whole-study findings and limits: Association of a missense DCLRE1C variant with TCR beta V- and J-gene trimming was reported in a later analysis. Later on, an analysis found that several of the most significant clusters appeared to be linked to common viral pathogens, which included parvovirus B19. Several V segments, TRBV6-2 and TRBV6-3 among them, could not be told apart and were dropped. It has been reported that TCR beta sequences accurately predicted the HLA-A and HLA-B alleles of most subjects.

PCR was performed using 60 Vbeta and 13 Jbeta primers. The protocol was immunoSEQ multiplex PCR, while the TCRdb copy is restricted to in-frame clones and leaves out a portion. Here the sample spans 150,000 or so clones, roughly four fifths being singletons. This clonotype was sampled from a young man in good health and CMV-seronegative. Specimen: PBMCs. V usage is TRBV30 and J usage is TRBJ1-6; D call uncertain. The CDR3 protein is CAWSVPSGSKNSPLHF. The CDR3 DNA reads as TGTGCCTGGAGTGTACCGTCCGGGAGCAAGAATTCACCCCTCCACTTT.